This T cell receptor (beta chain) emerged from a study of blood T cell repertoires in COVID-19. Study-wide context: The United States, Italy and Spain were the sources of the acute and convalescent COVID-19 samples. T cells, B-cell-depleted T cells, or PBMCs provided the cDNA or gDNA that served as material.

In the original processing: How many nucleated cells were present was estimated from reference gene primer amplification. Using immunoSEQ multiplex PCR, the repertoire was profiled, and TCRdb retains in-frame clones only, with some absent. V, J and clone size derive from that table, while D and trimming were established from the DNA sequence. The repertoire holds approximately 180,000 clones, with roughly 89% as singletons. V lost 2 bases and J lost 4; bases outside the gene matches: 0. CDR1 and CDR2 from the germline V gene are MNHNY and SVGAGI (reference sequence). CDR3 length: 13 residues. This receptor was obtained from a woman aged 45-59 years with acute or convalescent COVID-19. Sequencing input: peripheral blood. This chain joins TRBV6-6 and TRBJ1-1; 8 bases are a match to TRBD1. The CDR3 sequence is CASSYGTGTEAFF. Here the CDR3 DNA reads TGTGCCAGCAGTTACGGGACAGGCACTGAAGCTTTCTTT.